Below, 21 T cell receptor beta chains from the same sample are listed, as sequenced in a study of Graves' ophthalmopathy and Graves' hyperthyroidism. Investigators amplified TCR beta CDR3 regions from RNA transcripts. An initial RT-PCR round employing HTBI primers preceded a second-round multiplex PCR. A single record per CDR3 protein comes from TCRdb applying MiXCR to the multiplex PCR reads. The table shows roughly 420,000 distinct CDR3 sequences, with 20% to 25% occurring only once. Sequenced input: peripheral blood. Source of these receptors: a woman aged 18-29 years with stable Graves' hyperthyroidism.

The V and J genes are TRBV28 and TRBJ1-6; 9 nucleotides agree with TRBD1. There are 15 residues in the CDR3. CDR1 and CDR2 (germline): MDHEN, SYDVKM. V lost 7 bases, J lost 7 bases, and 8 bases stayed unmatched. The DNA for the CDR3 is TGTGCCAGCATTAACAGGGGGCGTCGGAATTCACCCCTCCACTTT. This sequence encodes CASINRGRRNSPLHF.

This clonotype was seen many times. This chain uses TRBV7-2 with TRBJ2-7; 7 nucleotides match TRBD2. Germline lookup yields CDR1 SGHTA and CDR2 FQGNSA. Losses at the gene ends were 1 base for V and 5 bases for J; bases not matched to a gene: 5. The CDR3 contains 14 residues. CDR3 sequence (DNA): TGTGCCAGCAGCTTAGGCGGGAGAGGTAACGAGCAGTACTTC. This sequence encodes CASSLGGRGNEQYF.

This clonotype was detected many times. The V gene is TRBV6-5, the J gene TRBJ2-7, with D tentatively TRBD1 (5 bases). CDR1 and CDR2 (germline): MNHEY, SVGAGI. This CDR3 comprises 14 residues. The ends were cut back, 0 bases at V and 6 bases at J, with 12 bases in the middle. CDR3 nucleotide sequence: TGTGCCAGCAGTTACTCCGGGCAGGGCGGCGAGCAGTACTTC. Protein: CASSYSGQGGEQYF.

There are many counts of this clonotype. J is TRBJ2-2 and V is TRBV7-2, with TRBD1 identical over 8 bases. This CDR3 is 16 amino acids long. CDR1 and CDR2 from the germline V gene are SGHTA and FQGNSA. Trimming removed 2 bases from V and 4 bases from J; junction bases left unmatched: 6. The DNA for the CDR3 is TGTGCCAGCAGCTTACCCAGGGGGCGCATCACCGGGGAGCTGTTTTTT. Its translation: CASSLPRGRITGELFF.

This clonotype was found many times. CDR3 loop: CASSAYRTFLNTGELFF. For the CDR3, the DNA is TGTGCCAGCAGTGCATATCGGACCTTCCTAAACACCGGGGAGCTGTTTTTT. This rearrangement joins TRBV28 to TRBJ2-2; D gene uncertain. There are 17 residues in the CDR3. From germline, CDR1 is MDHEN and CDR2 SYDVKM. V was trimmed by 5 bases and J by 2 bases, leaving 18 bases between them. Supplemented by reference TRBV28 and TRBJ2-2, the full variable domain reads DVKVTQSSRYLVKRTGEKVFLECVQDMDHENMFWYRQDPGLGLRLIYFSYDVKMKEKGDIPEGYSVSREKKERFSLILESASTNQTSMYLCASSAYRTFLNTGELFFGEGSRLTVL.

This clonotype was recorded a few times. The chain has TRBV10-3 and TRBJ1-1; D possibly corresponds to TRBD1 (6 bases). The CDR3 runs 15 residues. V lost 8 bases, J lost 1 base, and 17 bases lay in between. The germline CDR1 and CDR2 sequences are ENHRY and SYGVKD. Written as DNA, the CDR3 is TGTGCCATCCAACTCCGGGGGGCTTCGAACACTGAAGCTTTCTTT. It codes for CAIQLRGASNTEAFF.

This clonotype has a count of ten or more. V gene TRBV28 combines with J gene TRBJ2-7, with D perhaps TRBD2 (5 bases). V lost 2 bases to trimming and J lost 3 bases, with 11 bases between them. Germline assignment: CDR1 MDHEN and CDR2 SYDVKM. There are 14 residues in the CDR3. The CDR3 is CASSLPGLNYEQYF. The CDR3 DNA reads TGTGCCAGCAGTTTACCCGGACTTAACTACGAGCAGTACTTC.

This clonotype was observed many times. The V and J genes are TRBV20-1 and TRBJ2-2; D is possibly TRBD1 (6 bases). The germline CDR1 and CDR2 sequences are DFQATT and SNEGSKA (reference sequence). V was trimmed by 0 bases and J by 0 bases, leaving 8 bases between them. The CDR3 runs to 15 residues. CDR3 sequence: CSARDRGPNTGELFF. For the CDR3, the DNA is TGCAGTGCTAGAGACAGGGGTCCGAACACCGGGGAGCTGTTTTTT.

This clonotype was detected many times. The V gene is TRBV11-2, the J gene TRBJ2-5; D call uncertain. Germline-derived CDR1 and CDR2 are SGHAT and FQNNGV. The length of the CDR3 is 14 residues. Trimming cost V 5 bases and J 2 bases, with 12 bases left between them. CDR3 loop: CASSHTPSQETQYF. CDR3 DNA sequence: TGTGCCAGCAGCCACACTCCTAGTCAAGAGACCCAGTACTTC.

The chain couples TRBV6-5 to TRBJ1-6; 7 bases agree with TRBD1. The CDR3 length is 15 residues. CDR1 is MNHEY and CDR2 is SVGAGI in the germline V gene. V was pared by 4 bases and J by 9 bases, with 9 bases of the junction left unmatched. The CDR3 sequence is CASSSVDRHGSPLHF. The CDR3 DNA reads TGTGCCAGCAGTTCCGTGGACAGGCACGGTTCACCCCTCCACTTT.

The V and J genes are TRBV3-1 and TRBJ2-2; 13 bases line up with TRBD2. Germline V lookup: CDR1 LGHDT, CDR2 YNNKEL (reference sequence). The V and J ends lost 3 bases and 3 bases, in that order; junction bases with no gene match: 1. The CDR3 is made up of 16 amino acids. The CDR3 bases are TGTGCCAGCAGCCATGGACTAGCGGGAGACACCGGGGAGCTGTTTTTT. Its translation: CASSHGLAGDTGELFF.

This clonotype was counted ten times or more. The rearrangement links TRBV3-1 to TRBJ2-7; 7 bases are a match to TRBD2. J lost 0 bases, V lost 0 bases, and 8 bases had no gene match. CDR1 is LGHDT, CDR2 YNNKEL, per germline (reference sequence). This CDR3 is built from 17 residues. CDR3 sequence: CASSQDGLAETSYEQYF. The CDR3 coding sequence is TGTGCCAGCAGCCAAGACGGTCTAGCGGAAACCTCCTACGAGCAGTACTTC.

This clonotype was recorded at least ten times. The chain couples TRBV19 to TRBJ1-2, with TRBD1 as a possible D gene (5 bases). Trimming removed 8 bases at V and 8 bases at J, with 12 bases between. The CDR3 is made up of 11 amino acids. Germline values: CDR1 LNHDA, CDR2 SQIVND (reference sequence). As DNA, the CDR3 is TGTGCCAGTCTGACAGAGGGCGGCTACACCTTC. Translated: CASLTEGGYTF.

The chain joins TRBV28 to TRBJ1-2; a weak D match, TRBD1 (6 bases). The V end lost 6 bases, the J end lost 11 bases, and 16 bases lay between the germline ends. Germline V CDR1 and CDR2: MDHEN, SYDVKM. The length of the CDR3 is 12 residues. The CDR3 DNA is TGTGCCAGCAGGTGGACAGCGGTTTGGTACACCTTC. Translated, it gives CASRWTAVWYTF.

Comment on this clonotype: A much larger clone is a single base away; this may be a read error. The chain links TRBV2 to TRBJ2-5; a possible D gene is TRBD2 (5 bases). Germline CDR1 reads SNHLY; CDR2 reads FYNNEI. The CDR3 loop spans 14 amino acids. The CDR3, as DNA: TGTGCCAGCAGTGGAGGGCAGTTACAAGAGACCAAGTACTTC. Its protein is CASSGGQLQETKYF.

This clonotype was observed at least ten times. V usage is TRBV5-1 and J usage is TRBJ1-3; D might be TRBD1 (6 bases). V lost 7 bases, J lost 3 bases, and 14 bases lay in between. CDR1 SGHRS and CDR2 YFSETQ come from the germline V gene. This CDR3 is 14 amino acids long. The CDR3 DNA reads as TGCGCCAGCTCCGAGGGGGGCAGTGGAAACACCATATATTTT. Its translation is CASSEGGSGNTIYF.

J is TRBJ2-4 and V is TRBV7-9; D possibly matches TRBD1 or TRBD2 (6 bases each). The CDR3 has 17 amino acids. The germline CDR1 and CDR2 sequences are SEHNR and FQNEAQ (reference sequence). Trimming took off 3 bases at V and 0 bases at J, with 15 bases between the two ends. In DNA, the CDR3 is TGTGCCAGCAGCTTGGTAATACAGGGACTAGCCAAAAACATTCAGTACTTC. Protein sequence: CASSLVIQGLAKNIQYF.

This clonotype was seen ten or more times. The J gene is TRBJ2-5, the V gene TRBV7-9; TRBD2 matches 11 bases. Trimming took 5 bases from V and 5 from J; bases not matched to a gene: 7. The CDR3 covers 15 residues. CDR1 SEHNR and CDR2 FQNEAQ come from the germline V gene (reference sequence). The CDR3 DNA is TGTGCCAGCAGCGTTAGCGGGAGGGCCCAGGAGACCCAGTACTTC. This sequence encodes CASSVSGRAQETQYF.

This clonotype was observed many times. CDR3 sequence reads: CASSLLGGGGYTF. The CDR3 coding sequence is TGTGCCAGCAGTTTATTAGGGGGCGGTGGCTACACCTTC. The chain uses TRBV27 and TRBJ1-2; 7 nucleotides agree with TRBD1. CDR3 length: 13 amino acids. Trimming at V came to 1 base and at J to 7 bases, leaving 3 bases not matched to a gene. CDR1 is MNHEY, CDR2 SMNVEV, per germline (reference sequence).

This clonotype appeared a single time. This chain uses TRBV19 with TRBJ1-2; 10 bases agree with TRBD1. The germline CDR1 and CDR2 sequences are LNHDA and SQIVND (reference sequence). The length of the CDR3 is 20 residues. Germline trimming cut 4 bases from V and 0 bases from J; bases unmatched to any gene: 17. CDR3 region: CASSKPPGTGERIANYGYTF. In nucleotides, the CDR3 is TGTGCCAGTAGTAAGCCCCCCGGGACAGGGGAACGCATAGCTAACTATGGCTACACCTTC.

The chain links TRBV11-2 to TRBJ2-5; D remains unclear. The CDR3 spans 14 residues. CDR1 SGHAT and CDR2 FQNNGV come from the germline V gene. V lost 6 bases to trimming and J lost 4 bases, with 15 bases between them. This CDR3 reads CASSRVGGSETQYF. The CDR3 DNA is TGTGCCAGCAGTAGGGTCGGCGGCTCAGAGACCCAGTACTTC.